These 19 T cell receptor beta chains originate from one sample sequenced in a study of blood T cell repertoires in COVID-19. TCRdb's table, derived via immunoSEQ multiplex PCR, lists solely in-frame clones and lacks some. The sample has about 370,000 clones; about 89% are singletons. The sample consisted of peripheral blood. These receptors were taken from a woman aged 30 to 39 with COVID-19, enrolled during active disease.

The chain links TRBV6-5 to TRBJ2-7; 8 positions agree with TRBD2. Looked up from germline, CDR1 is MNHEY and CDR2 is SVGAGI. V was clipped by 0 bases and J by 6 bases; unmatched bases: 4. The CDR3 sequence is 14 residues long. CDR3 nucleotides: TGTGCCAGCAGTTACTCGAATCTAGCGGGCGAGCAGTACTTC. The encoded protein is CASSYSNLAGEQYF.

This clone was counted between two and nine times. The chain has TRBV28 and TRBJ2-2; D perhaps matches TRBD1 (6 bases). Germline-derived CDR1 and CDR2 are MDHEN and SYDVKM. CDR3 length: 16 amino acids. The V end was cut by 6 bases, the J end by 4 bases, with 18 bases between. CDR3 amino acids: CASSRIQGFGTGELFF. The CDR3 DNA reads TGTGCCAGCAGCCGGATACAGGGTTTTGGCACCGGGGAGCTGTTTTTT.

The chain joins TRBV5-1 to TRBJ2-7, with no clear D. The CDR3 covers 13 residues. The germline CDR1 and CDR2 sequences are SGHRS and YFSETQ. Trimming removed 0 bases from V and 7 bases from J, with 11 bases in between. CDR3 protein: CASSLGDFSEQYF. The DNA of the CDR3 is TGCGCCAGCAGCTTGGGTGACTTCTCGGAGCAGTACTTC. The variable domain in full, with the rest retrieved from reference TRBV5-1 and TRBJ2-7, is KAGVTQTPRYLIKTRGQQVTLSCSPISGHRSVSWYQQTPGQGLQFLFEYFSETQRNKGNFPGRFSGRQFSNSRSEMNVSTLELGDSALYLCASSLGDFSEQYFGPGTRLTVT.

V is TRBV6-5 and J is TRBJ1-1; weak D call: TRBD1 (6 bases). Germline CDR1 reads MNHEY; CDR2 reads SVGAGI. The CDR3 contains 14 residues. Trimming removed 6 bases at V and 0 bases at J, with 11 bases between. The CDR3 DNA sequence: TGTGCCAGCAGCCCGGACAGAATGAACACTGAAGCTTTCTTT. This gives the protein CASSPDRMNTEAFF.

This clone was seen once. The chain uses TRBV30 and TRBJ1-2; D ambiguous. Germline lookup yields CDR1 GTSNPN and CDR2 SVGIG (reference sequence). V was pared by 4 bases and J by 8 bases, with 14 bases between. This CDR3 has 12 residues. The CDR3 DNA follows: TGTGCCTGGAACACGGCGGGCGAGGGCTACACCTTC. Protein sequence: CAWNTAGEGYTF.

In the case of this clone: Additional DNA sequences in this sample encode the identical CDR3. V is TRBV7-3 and J is TRBJ2-7; 8 bases are a match to TRBD1. The CDR3 consists of 14 residues. J gave up 2 bases and V 5 bases, and 5 bases lay outside the gene matches. Germline V gene data show CDR1 as SGHTA and CDR2 as FQGTGA. Here the CDR3 reads CASSPGQGPYEQYF. The CDR3 bases are TGTGCCAGCAGCCCTGGACAGGGTCCCTACGAGCAGTACTTC. The full variable domain, rest sourced from reference TRBV7-3 and TRBJ2-7, is GAGVSQTPSNKVTEKGKYVELRCDPISGHTALYWYRQSLGQGPEFLIYFQGTGAADDSGLPNDRFFAVRPEGSVSTLKIQRTERGDSAVYLCASSPGQGPYEQYFGPGTRLTVT.

The V gene is TRBV9, the J gene TRBJ2-3; 7 nucleotides match TRBD2. Looked up from germline, CDR1 is SGDLS and CDR2 is YYNGEE. The trim removed 7 bases at V and 2 bases at J, leaving 4 bases unmatched. This CDR3 spans 13 amino acids. The CDR3 protein is CASSGLVTDTQYF. The CDR3, as DNA: TGTGCCAGCTCCGGACTAGTCACAGATACGCAGTATTTT.

V gene TRBV6-1 combines with J gene TRBJ2-1; TRBD2 matches 9 bases. The CDR3 sequence is 15 residues long. With V trimmed by 1 base and J by 7 bases, 5 bases remained unmatched. CDR1 and CDR2 from the germline V gene are MNHNS and SASEGT. CDR3 amino acids: CASSEGVAGANEQFF. The CDR3 nucleotides are TGTGCCAGCAGTGAAGGAGTAGCGGGAGCAAATGAGCAGTTCTTC.

The J gene is TRBJ2-2, the V gene TRBV30, with TRBD2 identical over 7 bases. In germline, CDR1 is GTSNPN, CDR2 SVGIG (reference sequence). The CDR3 contains 16 residues. V trimming: 0 bases; J trimming: 1 base; junction bases outside the gene matches: 5. In DNA, the CDR3 is TGTGCCTGGAGTGTAGGGGCTAGCGGGAACACCGGGGAGCTGTTTTTT. It specifies CAWSVGASGNTGELFF.

This chain connects TRBV6-2 or TRBV6-3 to TRBJ2-7; 8 bases are a match to TRBD2. The CDR3 contains 13 residues. CDR1 and CDR2 (germline): MNHEY, SVGEGT. V was pared by 5 bases and J by 2 bases, with 2 bases of the junction left unmatched. CDR3 DNA sequence: TGTGCCAGCAGTCGGGGACTAGCCTACGAGCAGTACTTC. Amino acid sequence: CASSRGLAYEQYF.

The V and J genes are TRBV18 and TRBJ1-2; TRBD1 agrees at 7 bases. The V and J ends lost 1 base and 8 bases, in that order; junction bases with no gene match: 10. Germline values: CDR1 KGHSH, CDR2 LQKENI. The CDR3 sequence is 15 residues long. CDR3 region: CASSPLRGSRWGYTF. The CDR3 nucleotides read TGTGCCAGCTCACCACTCAGGGGGTCGAGGTGGGGCTACACCTTC. The whole variable domain, filled in from reference TRBV18 and TRBJ1-2, reads NAGVMQNPRHLVRRRGQEARLRCSPMKGHSHVYWYRQLPEEGLKFMVYLQKENIIDESGMPKERFSAEFPKEGPSILRIQQVVRGDSAAYFCASSPLRGSRWGYTFGSGTRLTVV.

With regard to this clone: The same CDR3 arises from other DNA sequences in this sample as well. The rearrangement uses TRBV5-1 and TRBJ2-7, with 10 bases lining up with TRBD1. The CDR3 totals 14 residues. J gave up 3 bases and V 1 base, and 1 base lay outside the gene matches. CDR1 and CDR2 from the germline V gene are SGHRS and YFSETQ. This CDR3 reads CASSLRDRGYEQYF. Written as DNA, the CDR3 is TGCGCCAGCAGCTTGAGGGACAGGGGCTACGAGCAGTACTTC.

The rearrangement uses TRBV18 and TRBJ2-1; 13 bases map to TRBD2. The V segment lost 3 bases and the J segment 4 bases; nucleotides outside the gene matches: 12. This CDR3 comprises 19 residues. Germline V gene lookup returns CDR1 KGHSH and CDR2 LQKENI. The CDR3 sequence is CASSPILTSGRSPYNEQFF. DNA of the CDR3: TGTGCCAGCTCACCTATTTTGACTAGCGGGAGGTCCCCGTACAATGAGCAGTTCTTC.

A few counts support this clone. The V call is TRBV7-2, the J call TRBJ2-2; 9 bases are shared with TRBD2. CDR3 size: 19 residues. Germline V gene data show CDR1 as SGHTA and CDR2 as FQGNSA. The trim removed 5 bases at V and 3 bases at J, leaving 16 bases unmatched. The CDR3 region has the DNA TGTGCCAGCAGCGCAGAGGGTGGTTTCGGACTAGCGTACACCGGGGAGCTGTTTTTT. Its protein product is CASSAEGGFGLAYTGELFF.

This clone was counted a few times. J is TRBJ1-4 and V is TRBV7-9; 11 nucleotides line up with TRBD1. In germline, CDR1 is SEHNR, CDR2 FQNEAQ (reference sequence). Trimming cost V 3 bases and J 8 bases; bases outside gene matches: 17. This CDR3 has 19 amino acids. The CDR3 protein is CASSFSLGTGGEVEEKLFF. CDR3 nucleotide sequence: TGTGCCAGCAGCTTTTCCTTGGGGACAGGGGGTGAAGTGGAGGAAAAACTGTTTTTT.

The chain recombines TRBV3-1 (or the pseudogene TRBV3-2) with TRBJ2-1, with 14 bases matching TRBD2. CDR3 length: 16 residues. Per the germline V gene, CDR1 is LGHDT and CDR2 is YNNKEL (reference sequence). J gave up 6 bases and V 6 bases, and 7 bases lay outside the gene matches. Written as DNA, the CDR3 is TGTGCCAGCAGAAAAGCCGGGACTAGCGGGAGCAATGAGCAGTTCTTC. This sequence encodes CASRKAGTSGSNEQFF.

This clone was picked up one time. The chain uses TRBV30 and TRBJ2-2, with 8 bases aligning to TRBD2. V lost 2 bases and J lost 7; bases outside the gene matches: 9. The germline V gene has CDR1 GTSNPN and CDR2 SVGIG (reference sequence). CDR3 length equals 15 residues. CDR3 region: CAWSPRGSGIGELFF. CDR3 sequence (DNA): TGTGCCTGGAGTCCACGGGGTAGCGGGATCGGGGAGCTGTTTTTT. The full variable domain, completed using reference TRBV30 and TRBJ2-2, is SQTIHQWPATLVQPVGSPLSLECTVEGTSNPNLYWYRQAAGRGLQLLFYSVGIGQISSEVPQNLSASRPQDRQFILSSKKLLLSDSGFYLCAWSPRGSGIGELFFGEGSRLTVL.

The genes are TRBV7-3 and TRBJ1-1, with D unclear. The CDR3 runs to 14 residues. In germline, CDR1 is SGHTA, CDR2 FQGTGA. The V gene lost 1 base and the J gene lost 1 base, with 7 bases spanning the gap. In nucleotides, the CDR3 is TGTGCCAGCAGCTTAAATCCAGGGAACACTGAAGCTTTCTTT. Protein sequence: CASSLNPGNTEAFF.

This chain links TRBV28 with TRBJ1-5, with D unclear. Deletions cut 2 bases from V and 2 bases from J, with 7 bases between. Germline CDR1 reads MDHEN; CDR2 reads SYDVKM. CDR3 size: 14 residues. The CDR3 region has the DNA TGTGCCAGCAGTTTAGGTTGGCGCAATCAGCCCCAGCATTTT. Its translation is CASSLGWRNQPQHF.